The entry below describes one TCR beta chain. One end of the junction is discordant with germline, which a read error may explain. This specimen belongs to a study of T cells after somatic rescue of genetic block. Clones were sequenced by immunoSEQ multiplex PCR, and TCRdb holds only the in-frame ones, with some missing. The sample contains more than 7,500 clones, around 69% of which appear only once. The source material was peripheral blood mononuclear cells (PBMCs). The clonotype comes from a boy under 18.

As DNA, the CDR3 is TGTGCCAGTACTATACACCCCAATCAGCCCCAGCATTTT. Translated, it gives CASTIHPNQPQHF. The rearrangement uses TRBV19 and TRBJ1-5; D uncertain. CDR3 size: 13 residues. Germline assignment: CDR1 LNHDA and CDR2 SQIVND (reference sequence).